The 13 T cell receptor beta chains below all came from one sample that was sequenced in a study of blood T cell repertoires in COVID-19. Sequenced by immunoSEQ multiplex PCR; TCRdb stores in-frame clones only, minus some. Of over 600,000 clones detected, 90% appear once; the ten largest clones hold over 0.2%. The sequenced sample consisted of peripheral blood. These receptors came from a woman between 18 and 29 years old with acute or convalescent COVID-19.

In the case of this clone: Other DNA sequences within the sample encode an identical CDR3. The J gene is TRBJ1-1, the V gene TRBV30; D unclear. Germline V gives CDR1 GTSNPN, CDR2 SVGIG (reference sequence). The CDR3 has 13 residues. V was trimmed by 0 bases and J by 2 bases, leaving 7 bases between them. Here the CDR3 DNA reads TGTGCCTGGAGTGTACGCCTAAACACTGAAGCTTTCTTT. Its translation: CAWSVRLNTEAFF.

The chain employs TRBV5-6 and TRBJ2-3; D is ambiguous. This CDR3 contains 13 residues. Between the trimmed V and J ends, which lost 2 bases and 2 bases, there was a span of 6 bases. CDR1 is SGHDT, CDR2 YYEEEE, per germline. CDR3 protein: CASSFVFTDTQYF. The CDR3 nucleotides are TGTGCCAGCAGCTTCGTCTTCACAGATACGCAGTATTTT.

The gene calls are TRBV19 and TRBJ1-5; 7 nucleotides line up with TRBD1. This CDR3 comprises 13 residues. Germline V lookup: CDR1 LNHDA, CDR2 SQIVND (reference sequence). J lost 2 bases, V lost 8 bases, and 3 bases had no gene match. The DNA of the CDR3 is TGTGCCAGTTCCGACAGGGGCAATCAGCCCCAGCATTTT. It specifies CASSDRGNQPQHF. Supplemented by reference TRBV19 and TRBJ1-5, the full variable domain reads DGGITQSPKYLFRKEGQNVTLSCEQNLNHDAMYWYRQDPGQGLRLIYYSQIVNDFQKGDIAEGYSVSREKKESFPLTVTSAQKNPTAFYLCASSDRGNQPQHFGDGTRLSIL.

The rearrangement joins TRBV24-1 to TRBJ2-5; 7 bases are shared with TRBD1. CDR3 length equals 13 residues. J lost 3 bases, V lost 4 bases, and 1 base had no gene match. Germline CDR1 KGHDR, CDR2 SFDVKD. The CDR3 spells CATSEDREETQYF. Written as DNA, the CDR3 is TGTGCCACCAGTGAAGACAGGGAAGAGACCCAGTACTTC.

DNA for the CDR3: TGCGCCAGCAGCTTGAGCCCAGGGGGCTACGAGCAGTACTTC. This translates into CASSLSPGGYEQYF. V and J are TRBV5-1 and TRBJ2-7, with 7 nucleotides matching TRBD1. Germline CDR1 and CDR2: SGHRS and YFSETQ. The CDR3 totals 14 residues. With V trimmed by 1 base and J by 3 bases, 4 bases remained unmatched.

The chain recombines TRBV18 with TRBJ2-1, with TRBD2 matching 9 bases. The CDR3 totals 15 residues. The V gene's germline CDR1 is KGHSH and CDR2 LQKENI. Germline trimming cut 6 bases from V and 8 bases from J; bases unmatched to any gene: 11. CDR3 DNA sequence: TGTGCCAGCTCGCGGGGACTAGCAGGTCGCGATGAGCAGTTCTTC. It yields the protein CASSRGLAGRDEQFF.

This clone was seen only a few times. The chain couples TRBV5-5 to TRBJ2-3; D is unclear. The CDR3 loop spans 14 amino acids. The V end lost 4 bases, the J end lost 6 bases, and 15 bases lay between the germline ends. Germline V CDR1 and CDR2: SGHKS, YYEKEE (reference sequence). Written as DNA, the CDR3 is TGTGCCAGCAGCCCTCAGGCGATGCAGGATACGCAGTATTTT. Translating it yields CASSPQAMQDTQYF. The variable domain in full, with the rest retrieved from reference TRBV5-5 and TRBJ2-3, is DAGVTQSPTHLIKTRGQQVTLRCSPISGHKSVSWYQQVLGQGPQFIFQYYEKEERGRGNFPDRFSARQFPNYSSELNVNALLLGDSALYLCASSPQAMQDTQYFGPGTRLTVL.

V is TRBV11-1 and J is TRBJ1-4, with D unresolved. Germline CDR1 and CDR2: SGHAT and FQDESV (reference sequence). The germline V and J ends were trimmed by 8 bases and 5 bases, with 15 bases remaining between them. This CDR3 region has 14 residues. The CDR3 protein is CASPHLARNEKLFF. For the CDR3, the DNA is TGTGCCAGCCCCCATCTGGCCAGGAATGAAAAACTGTTTTTT.

V gene TRBV5-1 combines with J gene TRBJ1-1; D is possibly TRBD1 (6 bases). The germline V gene encodes CDR1 SGHRS and CDR2 YFSETQ. The V end was cut by 5 bases, the J end by 0 bases, with 11 bases between. The CDR3 totals 14 residues. CDR3 nucleotides: TGCGCCAGCAGACCCACAGGGTTGAACACTGAAGCTTTCTTT. Encoded protein: CASRPTGLNTEAFF.

This chain links TRBV19 with TRBJ1-2; 7 bases are shared with TRBD1. Germline lookup yields CDR1 LNHDA and CDR2 SQIVND (reference sequence). V dropped 8 bases and J dropped 4; count of bases not matched to a gene: 13. The CDR3 totals 15 residues. CDR3 region: CASHLGQDTPYGYTF. The CDR3 DNA follows: TGTGCCAGTCACCTAGGACAGGATACTCCCTATGGCTACACCTTC. Full variable domain (remainder filled in from reference TRBV19 and TRBJ1-2): DGGITQSPKYLFRKEGQNVTLSCEQNLNHDAMYWYRQDPGQGLRLIYYSQIVNDFQKGDIAEGYSVSREKKESFPLTVTSAQKNPTAFYLCASHLGQDTPYGYTFGSGTRLTVV.

This chain connects TRBV6-2 or TRBV6-3 to TRBJ2-7; D possibly corresponds to TRBD1 (5 bases). Per the germline V gene, CDR1 is MNHEY and CDR2 is SVGEGT. The CDR3 consists of 14 residues. V lost 2 bases and J lost 4, with 12 bases in between. The DNA for the CDR3 is TGTGCCAGCAGTTACAGGGCAGGGCGGTACGAGCAGTACTTC. This sequence encodes CASSYRAGRYEQYF.

This chain links TRBV28 with TRBJ1-5; possible D gene TRBD1, 6 bases. Trimming removed 7 bases from V and 7 bases from J, with 17 bases in between. Germline values: CDR1 MDHEN, CDR2 SYDVKM. The CDR3 is 14 residues long. In nucleotides, the CDR3 is TGTGCCAGCACTGGGGGCGCAGGGTACCAGCCCCAGCATTTT. The encoded protein is CASTGGAGYQPQHF.

The chain links TRBV10-3 to TRBJ2-1, with D perhaps TRBD1 (5 bases). The V gene lost 6 bases and the J gene lost 15 bases, with 15 bases spanning the gap. The CDR3 is made up of 11 amino acids. Germline V gene lookup returns CDR1 ENHRY and CDR2 SYGVKD. The CDR3 coding sequence is TGTGCCATCAGAGGACAAGCCGATCCGTTCTTC. This translates into CAIRGQADPFF.